One and the same sample provided the 4 T cell receptor beta chains below, sequenced in a study of T cell responses to AZD1222 COVID-19 vaccine. Data came from immunoSEQ multiplex PCR; TCRdb stores just in-frame clones and leaves some out. The sample records about 170,000 clones, around 89% being singletons. The sample here was peripheral blood, taken on day 0 of AZD1222 vaccination. The receptors were sampled from an adult in good health.

This clone is medium-sized by share. The rearrangement uses TRBV7-9 and TRBJ2-3; possibly TRBD1 for D (6 bases). Germline V CDR1 and CDR2: SEHNR, FQNEAQ (reference sequence). The CDR3 has 15 residues. V lost 6 bases and J lost 2, with 15 bases in between. This CDR3 is CASRIGYRDTDTQYF. Here the CDR3 DNA reads TGTGCCAGCAGAATAGGGTACAGGGACACAGATACGCAGTATTTT. Combining the CDR3 with reference TRBV7-9 and TRBJ2-3 gives the whole variable domain DTGVSQNPRHKITKRGQNVTFRCDPISEHNRLYWYRQTLGQGPEFLTYFQNEAQLEKSRLLSDRFSAERPKGSFSTLEIQRTEQGDSAMYLCASRIGYRDTDTQYFGPGTRLTVL.

The chain employs TRBV4-2 and TRBJ1-1, with D uncertain. The germline gives CDR1 LGHNA, CDR2 YNFKEQ. This CDR3 is 14 amino acids long. The V gene lost 1 base and the J gene lost 1 base, with 7 bases spanning the gap. The CDR3 sequence: CASSQVAGNTEAFF. CDR3 sequence (DNA): TGTGCCAGCAGCCAAGTTGCAGGGAACACTGAAGCTTTCTTT.

V usage is TRBV10-2 and J usage is TRBJ1-5; D unclear. V lost 3 bases, J lost 2 bases, and 11 bases lay in between. The germline CDR1 and CDR2 sequences are WSHSY and SAAADI. The CDR3 spans 15 residues. The CDR3 region is CASSERFTGNQPQHF. The CDR3 DNA sequence: TGCGCCAGCAGTGAAAGATTTACCGGCAATCAGCCCCAGCATTTT.

The rearrangement uses TRBV7-6 and TRBJ2-1; D is ambiguous. The germline V gene encodes CDR1 SGHVS and CDR2 FNYEAQ. This CDR3 spans 12 amino acids. V was clipped by 2 bases and J by 10 bases, with 9 bases between them. The CDR3 region has the DNA TGTGCCAGCAGCTTACTTCATTCCGAGCAGTTCTTC. Its translation is CASSLLHSEQFF.